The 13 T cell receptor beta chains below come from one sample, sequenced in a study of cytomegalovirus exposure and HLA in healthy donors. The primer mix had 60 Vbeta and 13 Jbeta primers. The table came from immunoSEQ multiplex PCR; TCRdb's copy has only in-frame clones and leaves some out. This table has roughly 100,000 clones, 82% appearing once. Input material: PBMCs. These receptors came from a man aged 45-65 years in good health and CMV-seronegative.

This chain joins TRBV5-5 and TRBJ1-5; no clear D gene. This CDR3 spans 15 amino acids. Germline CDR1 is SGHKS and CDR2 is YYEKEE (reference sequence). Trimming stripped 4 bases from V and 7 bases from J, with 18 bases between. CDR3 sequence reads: CASSALYGEYQPQHF. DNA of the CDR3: TGTGCCAGCAGCGCCTTGTACGGGGAGTACCAGCCCCAGCATTTT.

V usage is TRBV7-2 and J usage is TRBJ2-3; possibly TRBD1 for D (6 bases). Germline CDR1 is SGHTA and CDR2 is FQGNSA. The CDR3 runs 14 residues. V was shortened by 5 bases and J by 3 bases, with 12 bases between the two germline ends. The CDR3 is CASSVTGWTDTQYF. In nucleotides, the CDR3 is TGTGCCAGCAGCGTGACAGGTTGGACAGATACGCAGTATTTT.

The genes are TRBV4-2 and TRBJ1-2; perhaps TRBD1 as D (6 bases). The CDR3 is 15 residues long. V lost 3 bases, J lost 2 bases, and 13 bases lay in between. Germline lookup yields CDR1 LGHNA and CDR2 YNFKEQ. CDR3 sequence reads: CASSHSDSGNYGYTF. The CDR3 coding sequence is TGTGCCAGCAGCCATTCGGACAGTGGAAACTATGGCTACACCTTC.

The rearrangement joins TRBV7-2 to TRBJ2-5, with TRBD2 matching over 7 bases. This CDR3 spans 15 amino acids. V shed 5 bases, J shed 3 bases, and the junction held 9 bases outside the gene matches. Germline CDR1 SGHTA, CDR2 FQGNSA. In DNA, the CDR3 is TGTGCCAGCAGCCCATCGTGGGGGAGGGAAGAGACCCAGTACTTC. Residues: CASSPSWGREETQYF.

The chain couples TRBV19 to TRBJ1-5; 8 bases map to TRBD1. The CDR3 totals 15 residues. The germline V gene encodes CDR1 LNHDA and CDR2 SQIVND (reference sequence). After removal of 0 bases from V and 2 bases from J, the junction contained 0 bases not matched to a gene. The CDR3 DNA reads TGTGCCAGTAGTATAGAGGACAGGGGCAATCAGCCCCAGCATTTT. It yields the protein CASSIEDRGNQPQHF.

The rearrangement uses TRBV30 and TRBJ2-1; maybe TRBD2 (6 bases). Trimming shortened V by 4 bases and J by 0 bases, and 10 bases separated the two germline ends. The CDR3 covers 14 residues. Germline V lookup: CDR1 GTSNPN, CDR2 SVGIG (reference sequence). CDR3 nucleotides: TGTGCCTGGAAACGGGGGATCTCCTACAATGAGCAGTTCTTC. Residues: CAWKRGISYNEQFF.

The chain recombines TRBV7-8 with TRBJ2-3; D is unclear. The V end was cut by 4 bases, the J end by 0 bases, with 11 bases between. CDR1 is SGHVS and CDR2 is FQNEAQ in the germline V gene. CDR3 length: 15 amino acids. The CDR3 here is CASSSRPGSTDTQYF. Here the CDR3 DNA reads TGTGCCAGCAGCTCCCGGCCCGGGAGCACAGATACGCAGTATTTT. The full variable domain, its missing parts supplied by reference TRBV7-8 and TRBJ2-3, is GAGVSQSPRYKVAKRGQDVALRCDPISGHVSLFWYQQALGQGPEFLTYFQNEAQLDKSGLPSDRFFAERPEGSVSTLKIQRTQQEDSAVYLCASSSRPGSTDTQYFGPGTRLTVL.

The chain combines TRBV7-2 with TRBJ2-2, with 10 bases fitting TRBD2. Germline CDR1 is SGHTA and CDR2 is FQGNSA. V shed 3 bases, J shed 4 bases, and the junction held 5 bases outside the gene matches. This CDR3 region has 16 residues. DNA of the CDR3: TGTGCCAGCAGCTTTATGAGACTAGCGGGCACCGGGGAGCTGTTTTTT. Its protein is CASSFMRLAGTGELFF.

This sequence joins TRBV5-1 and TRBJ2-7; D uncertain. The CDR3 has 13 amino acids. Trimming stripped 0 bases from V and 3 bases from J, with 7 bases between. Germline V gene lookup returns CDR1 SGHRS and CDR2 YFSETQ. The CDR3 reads CASSLGSGYEQYV. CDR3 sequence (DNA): TGCGCCAGCAGCTTGGGGTCAGGCTACGAGCAGTACGTC.

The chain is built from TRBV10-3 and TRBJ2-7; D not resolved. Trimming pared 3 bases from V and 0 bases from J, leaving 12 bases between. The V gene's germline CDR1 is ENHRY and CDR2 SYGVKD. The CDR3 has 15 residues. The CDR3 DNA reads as TGTGCCATCAGTGATCCCAGGAAAAGCTCCTACGAGCAGTACGTC. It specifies CAISDPRKSSYEQYV.

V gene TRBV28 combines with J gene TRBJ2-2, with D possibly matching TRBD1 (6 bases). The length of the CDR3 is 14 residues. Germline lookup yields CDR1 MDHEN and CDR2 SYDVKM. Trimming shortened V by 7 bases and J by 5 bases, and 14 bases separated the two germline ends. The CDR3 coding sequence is TGTGCCAGCATCGAGGCAGGGGATACCGGGGAGCTGTTTTTT. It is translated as CASIEAGDTGELFF.

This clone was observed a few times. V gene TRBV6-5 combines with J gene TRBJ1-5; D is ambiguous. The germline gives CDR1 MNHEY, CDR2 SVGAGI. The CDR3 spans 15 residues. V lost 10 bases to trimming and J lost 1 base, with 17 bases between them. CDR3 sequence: CATQYNIISNQPQHF. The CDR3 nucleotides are TGTGCCACCCAATATAACATAATCAGCAATCAGCCCCAGCATTTT.

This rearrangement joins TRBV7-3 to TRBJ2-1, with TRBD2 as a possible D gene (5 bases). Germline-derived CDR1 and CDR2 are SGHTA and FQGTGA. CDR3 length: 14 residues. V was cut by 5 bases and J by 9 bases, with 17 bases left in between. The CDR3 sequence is CASSPNSDGSEQFF. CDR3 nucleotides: TGTGCCAGCAGCCCCAACAGTGATGGGAGTGAGCAGTTCTTC.